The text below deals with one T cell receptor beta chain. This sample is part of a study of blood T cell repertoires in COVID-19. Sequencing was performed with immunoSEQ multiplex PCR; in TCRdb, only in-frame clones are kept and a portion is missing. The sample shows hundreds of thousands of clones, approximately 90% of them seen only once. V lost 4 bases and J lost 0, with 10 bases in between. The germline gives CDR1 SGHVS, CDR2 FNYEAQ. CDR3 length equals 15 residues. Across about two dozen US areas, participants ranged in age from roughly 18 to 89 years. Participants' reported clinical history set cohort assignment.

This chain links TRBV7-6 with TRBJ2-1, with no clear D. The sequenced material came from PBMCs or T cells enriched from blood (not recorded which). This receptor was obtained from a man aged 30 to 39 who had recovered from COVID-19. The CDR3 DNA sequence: TGTGCCAGCAGCTATATCTACTCCTCCTACAATGAGCAGTTCTTC. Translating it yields CASSYIYSSYNEQFF.